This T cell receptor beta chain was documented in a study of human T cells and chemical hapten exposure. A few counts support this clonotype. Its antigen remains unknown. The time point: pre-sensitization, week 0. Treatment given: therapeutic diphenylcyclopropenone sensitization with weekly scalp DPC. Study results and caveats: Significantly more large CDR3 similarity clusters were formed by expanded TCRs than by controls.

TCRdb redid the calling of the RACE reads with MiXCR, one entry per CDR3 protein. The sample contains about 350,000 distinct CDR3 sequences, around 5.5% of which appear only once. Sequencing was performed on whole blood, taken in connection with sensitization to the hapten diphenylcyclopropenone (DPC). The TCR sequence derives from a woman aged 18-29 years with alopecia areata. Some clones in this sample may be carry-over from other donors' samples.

DNA of the CDR3: TGCAGCGTGGCGGGGGGACGAGGCCAGCGACTCGAGACCCAGTACTTC. The encoded protein is CSVAGGRGQRLETQYF. This chain connects TRBV29-1 to TRBJ2-5, with 8 bases identical to TRBD2. CDR1 and CDR2 from the germline V gene are SQVTM and ANQGSEA. V shed 6 bases and J 5 bases; nucleotides not matched to a gene: 17. The CDR3 consists of 16 residues. The whole variable domain, remainder taken from reference TRBV29-1 and TRBJ2-5, is SAVISQKPSRDICQRGTSLTIQCQVDSQVTMMFWYRQQPGQSLTLIATANQGSEATYESGFVIDKFPISRPNLTFSTLTVSNMSPEDSSIYLCSVAGGRGQRLETQYFGPGTRLLVL.